Listed below are T cell receptor beta chains from one sample, sequenced in a study of T-cell reconstitution after alpha-beta-depleted transplantation in children. One entry per CDR3 protein results from TCRdb running MiXCR on the PCR reads. The data show hundreds of thousands of distinct CDR3 sequences, approximately 16% seen once. The sample consisted of PBMCs from the stem cell graft donor, taken from the stem cell graft. The receptors were gathered from a human donor who donated a stem cell graft to a child with acute myeloid leukemia. Both conserved end residues are part of each CDR3. Each record gives: V gene, clone size, J gene, CDR3 length, CDR3 protein. The size entry is marked missing in some rows and otherwise reads once, few, many or a size class.

TRBV5-5	few	TRBJ1-5	15	CASSWGGYSNQPQHF
TRBV5-1	many	TRBJ1-2	16	CASSLAHSSPFYGYTF
TRBV20-1	few	TRBJ1-6	13	CSARDKKELRSHF
TRBV5-4	.	TRBJ2-5	13	CASRRRQDETQYF
TRBV24-1	few	TRBJ2-2	15	CATSEGTVNTGELFF
TRBV12-3/TRBV12-4	many	TRBJ2-5	15	CASSLLRGQQETQYF
TRBV12-3/TRBV12-4	many	TRBJ2-2	14	CASSPGQGTGELFF
TRBV24-1	.	TRBJ2-5	15	CATSELTGGGETQYF
TRBV4-1	.	TRBJ2-2	15	CASSRSAPWTGELFF
TRBV4-2	.	TRBJ1-2	17	CASSQDSGGIRLDGYTF
TRBV7-2	.	TRBJ2-7	14	CASSRSGGEREQYF
TRBV20-1	many	TRBJ2-1	14	CSAKGLAFYNEQFF
TRBV10-3	.	TRBJ2-2	16	CAISEPGTGYTGELFF
TRBV12-3/TRBV12-4	.	TRBJ1-2	16	CASSSLRGGLGYGYTF
TRBV7-2	.	TRBJ2-3	15	CASSLGLTVADTQYF
TRBV24-1	.	TRBJ2-2	16	CATSDLSGLDTGELFF
TRBV27	.	TRBJ2-2	12	CASLTGRGELFF
TRBV5-6	many	TRBJ2-3	13	CASSLERGHTQYF
TRBV15	few	TRBJ1-5	13	CATSRTGNWPQHF
TRBV7-9	.	TRBJ2-3	11	CASSRDPTQYF
TRBV5-1	.	TRBJ1-5	14	CASSLEGIGQPQHF
TRBV5-1	few	TRBJ1-6	17	CASSLDRPSSYNSPLHF
TRBV20-1	many	TRBJ1-3	13	CSAIPGQGNTIYF
TRBV7-9	.	TRBJ1-1	14	CASSLGQEGTEAFF
TRBV6-5	.	TRBJ2-6	19	CASQVQSGGRGSGANVLTF
TRBV11-1	.	TRBJ2-3	19	CASSLGPFKTGWRTDTQYF